One and the same sample provided the 23 T cell receptor beta chains below, sequenced in a study of blood T cells in healthy people across ages (dated by TCRdb to about 2015). The method was 5' RACE. The sequencing machine was an Illumina HiSeq 2500. A second PCR of roughly 7 to 12 cycles was performed with a sample-barcoded 5' primer and a J-beta primer mix. TCRdb's own reprocessing of the public reads used fastp at Q25 and MiXCR and kept productive beta chains. Duplicate CDR3 protein sequences are folded into a single record with the most common DNA and genes. The table for this sample lists more than 1 million distinct CDR3 sequences; around 43% of them were counted only once. The ten largest make up approximately 17% of the sample. The sample taken for sequencing was blood. Source of these receptors: a woman in her fifties or sixties in good health.

This clonotype was counted between two and nine times. The rearrangement joins TRBV14 to TRBJ2-7; D ambiguous. Germline V gene lookup returns CDR1 SGHDN and CDR2 FVKESK. Trimming stripped 4 bases from V and 1 base from J, with 17 bases between. The CDR3 consists of 16 residues. CDR3 coding DNA: TGTGCCAGCAGCCGGGCCAGGCCTTTACCTTCCTACGAGCAGTACTTC. Its protein is CASSRARPLPSYEQYF.

The chain couples TRBV9 to TRBJ2-1; D gene ambiguous. Trimming pared 7 bases from V and 0 bases from J, leaving 8 bases between. The CDR3 covers 13 residues. From germline, CDR1 is SGDLS and CDR2 YYNGEE. The CDR3: CASGPSSYNEQFF. The CDR3 DNA reads as TGTGCCAGCGGACCAAGCTCCTACAATGAGCAGTTCTTC.

This clonotype showed up just a few times. The chain joins TRBV20-1 to TRBJ2-7; 10 bases are a match to TRBD2. Germline-derived CDR1 and CDR2 are DFQATT and SNEGSKA (reference sequence). The J segment lost 1 base and the V segment lost 5 bases, leaving 2 bases of the junction unmatched. CDR3 length equals 13 residues. This CDR3 is CSAPTSGSYEQYF. Here the CDR3 DNA reads TGCAGTGCTCCGACTAGCGGGTCCTACGAGCAGTACTTC.

The chain joins TRBV29-1 to TRBJ2-3; 7 bases fit TRBD1. Germline CDR1 reads SQVTM; CDR2 reads ANQGSEA. V was clipped by 0 bases and J by 3 bases; unmatched bases: 9. The CDR3 is made up of 16 amino acids. CDR3 sequence (DNA): TGCAGCGTTGAAGATGAGCACAGGGGAGAAACAGATACGCAGTATTTT. Its translation is CSVEDEHRGETDTQYF.

The chain recombines TRBV9 with TRBJ2-3; the D gene could be TRBD1 or TRBD2 (5 bases each). There are 15 residues in the CDR3. CDR1 and CDR2 from the germline V gene are SGDLS and YYNGEE. V shed 6 bases and J shed 5 bases, with 19 bases lying between them. CDR3 coding DNA: TGTGCCAGCACCCCTGGGGCGCTAGCAATAGATACGCAGTATTTT. Translated, it gives CASTPGALAIDTQYF.

The chain uses TRBV5-6 and TRBJ2-3, with D perhaps matching TRBD1 or TRBD2 (6 bases each). The CDR3 sequence is 15 residues long. Deletions cut 4 bases from V and 1 base from J, with 13 bases between. CDR1 and CDR2 from the germline V gene are SGHDT and YYEEEE. The CDR3 reads CASSPQGGGTDTQYF. CDR3 DNA: TGTGCCAGCAGCCCACAGGGAGGTGGCACAGATACGCAGTATTTT.

J is TRBJ2-5 and V is TRBV20-1, with a possible D match to TRBD2 (5 bases). The germline V gene has CDR1 DFQATT and CDR2 SNEGSKA (reference sequence). The V gene lost 1 base and the J gene lost 1 base, with 13 bases spanning the gap. There are 15 residues in the CDR3. CDR3 coding DNA: TGCAGTGCTAGAGTCCTACTAGTCCCCCAAGAGACCCAGTACTTC. Translated: CSARVLLVPQETQYF.

The gene calls are TRBV29-1 and TRBJ2-1; TRBD2 agrees at 7 bases. V was pared by 2 bases and J by 8 bases, with 6 bases of the junction left unmatched. The CDR3 has 13 amino acids. Per the germline V gene, CDR1 is SQVTM and CDR2 is ANQGSEA. CDR3: CSVELRGRDEQFF. For the CDR3, the DNA is TGCAGCGTTGAACTTCGGGGGAGGGATGAGCAGTTCTTC.

The gene calls are TRBV7-2 and TRBJ2-3; maybe TRBD2 (5 bases). The germline CDR1 and CDR2 sequences are SGHTA and FQGNSA. This CDR3 spans 16 amino acids. Deletions cut 3 bases from V and 2 bases from J, with 15 bases between. This CDR3 reads CASSLAVGRATDTQYF. The CDR3 DNA sequence: TGTGCCAGCAGCTTGGCGGTTGGGCGGGCCACAGATACGCAGTATTTT. The entire variable domain, with the rest obtained from reference TRBV7-2 and TRBJ2-3, is as follows: GAGVSQSPSNKVTEKGKDVELRCDPISGHTALYWYRQSLGQGLEFLIYFQGNSAPDKSGLPSDRFSAERTGGSVSTLTIQRTQQEDSAVYLCASSLAVGRATDTQYFGPGTRLTVL.

This clonotype has only one observation. With a much larger clone just one base away, this may be a read error. The chain couples TRBV20-1 to TRBJ2-4, with 9 bases identical to TRBD1. Germline V lookup: CDR1 DFQATT, CDR2 SNEGSKA (reference sequence). The CDR3 spans 14 residues. The CDR3 region has the DNA TGCAGTGGCACACAGGGGGCAACCAAAAACGTTCAGTACTTC. Its protein product is CSGTQGATKNVQYF.

The chain uses TRBV20-1 and TRBJ1-5; 7 nucleotides line up with TRBD1. V was pared by 4 bases and J by 9 bases, with 9 bases of the junction left unmatched. There are 13 residues in the CDR3. Looked up from germline, CDR1 is DFQATT and CDR2 is SNEGSKA (reference sequence). The CDR3 here is CSAKRDSLGPQHF. The CDR3 DNA sequence: TGCAGTGCTAAGCGGGACAGTCTGGGGCCCCAGCATTTT.

Comments on this clonotype: One end of the junction is discordant with germline, which a read error may explain. The chain has TRBV5-6 and TRBJ1-5; maybe TRBD1 (5 bases). CDR3 length equals 15 residues. The germline V gene has CDR1 SGHDT and CDR2 YYEEEE. CDR3 in amino acids: CASGLGGIRNQPQHF. In nucleotides, the CDR3 is TGTGCCAGCGGCTTGGGGGGAATTAGGAATCAGCCCCAGCATTTT.

The V gene is TRBV10-3, the J gene TRBJ2-7; 8 nucleotides match TRBD1. The CDR3 runs to 13 residues. Trimming removed 7 bases from V and 10 bases from J; junction bases left unmatched: 12. Germline V gives CDR1 ENHRY, CDR2 SYGVKD. This chain's CDR3 is CAITSDREELQYF. In DNA, the CDR3 is TGTGCCATCACCTCGGACAGGGAAGAACTCCAGTACTTC.

Turning to this clonotype: The junction and the germline gene differ at one end; a read error may be behind it. This rearrangement joins TRBV27 to TRBJ2-7; no clear D gene. The CDR3 runs to 15 residues. The V gene's germline CDR1 is MNHEY and CDR2 SMNVEV (reference sequence). The CDR3 here is CACSLFPPSSYEQYF. CDR3 sequence (DNA): TGTGCCTGCAGTTTATTCCCGCCAAGCTCCTACGAGCAGTACTTC.

This clonotype was seen a handful of times. CDR3 amino acids: CASSLSAGTVYEQYF. In DNA, the CDR3 is TGTGCCAGCAGCTTAAGCGCCGGGACAGTTTACGAGCAGTACTTC. The chain has TRBV7-2 and TRBJ2-7, with 7 nucleotides matching TRBD1. After removal of 2 bases from V and 4 bases from J, the junction contained 8 bases not matched to a gene. CDR3 length equals 15 residues. CDR1 is SGHTA, CDR2 FQGNSA, per germline.

The genes are TRBV21-1 and TRBJ2-3; TRBD1 was called by the table and not checked on the DNA. TRBV21-1 is a pseudogene segment. CDR3 size: 16 residues. In nucleotides, the CDR3 is TGTGCCAGCAGCAAAGGGGGCAGATCTAGCACAGATACGCAGTATTTT. The encoded protein is CASSKGGRSSTDTQYF.

This rearrangement joins TRBV6-5 to TRBJ2-1; 9 bases line up with TRBD2. V dropped 5 bases and J dropped 1; count of bases not matched to a gene: 3. Germline V gene sequence: CDR1 MNHEY, CDR2 SVGAGI. The CDR3 extends over 15 amino acids. In DNA form, the CDR3 reads TGTGCCAGCAGTATAGCGGGAGTATCCTACAATGAGCAGTTCTTC. Its protein product is CASSIAGVSYNEQFF.

The rearrangement uses TRBV4-1 and TRBJ2-5, with 9 nucleotides matching TRBD1. The CDR3 runs 16 residues. Germline CDR1 reads MGHRA; CDR2 reads YSYEKL. Unmatched junction bases numbered 8, after V lost 1 base and J lost 5 bases. The CDR3 is CASSQGLGQGLETQYF. As DNA, the CDR3 is TGCGCCAGCAGCCAAGGTCTGGGACAGGGCTTGGAGACCCAGTACTTC.

This chain connects TRBV7-2 to TRBJ2-7; D possibly corresponds to TRBD1 (5 bases). The germline CDR1 and CDR2 sequences are SGHTA and FQGNSA. The V end was cut by 3 bases, the J end by 3 bases, with 12 bases between. The CDR3 is made up of 14 amino acids. CDR3 coding DNA: TGTGCCAGCAGCTTTGACCAGGGAAGCTACGAGCAGTACTTC. The encoded protein is CASSFDQGSYEQYF.

The rearrangement uses TRBV27 and TRBJ2-1; tentatively, D is TRBD2 (6 bases). V lost 6 bases to trimming and J lost 13 bases, with 22 bases between them. From germline, CDR1 is MNHEY and CDR2 SMNVEV (reference sequence). The CDR3 runs to 14 residues. The CDR3 DNA reads TGTGCCAGCAGCCCAGCGGGCCTAGGGGAGACCCAGTTCTTC. It codes for CASSPAGLGETQFF.

This clonotype was seen only a few times. The rearrangement joins TRBV27 to TRBJ2-7; TRBD2 matches 8 bases. CDR1 and CDR2 from the germline V gene are MNHEY and SMNVEV (reference sequence). Trimming cost V 6 bases and J 7 bases; bases outside gene matches: 17. The length of the CDR3 is 16 residues. CDR3 nucleotide sequence: TGTGCCAGCAGGAAATATAGCGGGATCATGACACGAGAGCAGTACTTC. As protein: CASRKYSGIMTREQYF.

CDR3 in DNA: TGCAGTGCTAGATACGTAACAGACTATGGCTACACCTTC. It is translated as CSARYVTDYGYTF. The chain recombines TRBV20-1 with TRBJ1-2, with unresolved D. This CDR3 is built from 13 residues. Germline loops: CDR1 DFQATT, CDR2 SNEGSKA (reference sequence). Trimming left V 2 bases short and J 3 bases short, with 10 bases between.

The chain joins TRBV7-9 to TRBJ1-4; D is possibly TRBD1 (6 bases). Trimming took off 3 bases at V and 2 bases at J, with 16 bases between the two ends. In germline, CDR1 is SEHNR, CDR2 FQNEAQ (reference sequence). The CDR3 has 17 amino acids. CDR3: CASSFRQVPGTNEKLFF. The CDR3 nucleotides are TGTGCCAGCAGCTTTAGACAGGTCCCCGGGACTAATGAAAAACTGTTTTTT.